The entry that follows covers one T cell receptor beta chain sequence. Its matching antigen is unknown. In germline, CDR1 is ENHRY, CDR2 SYGVKD. There are 14 residues in the CDR3. Trimming stripped 2 bases from V and 4 bases from J, with 11 bases between. The method was immunoSEQ multiplex PCR; TCRdb's version includes in-frame clones alone and lacks a portion of them. The repertoire has about 54,000 clones, more than 85% of them found once; the top ten carry about 1.4%. The entry originates in a study of OX40 agonist ivuxolimab in advanced cancers. Study-level background: A male proportion of about 84% was recorded, with mean age roughly 62 years and range about 23 to 80. Overall study results and limits: CD8+ T cells (on average) carried more expanded clones than CD4+ T cells.

The cohort excluded patients with autoimmune disease history or systemic immunosuppression. Blood was sampled at baseline, cycle 4 day 1, and cycle 7 day 1. This TCR was recovered from an adult with an advanced solid tumor such as melanoma, head and neck, liver or kidney cancer. This material consisted of CD4+ or CD8+ T cells sorted from blood, taken in a trial of the OX40 agonist ivuxolimab. The gene calls are TRBV10-3 and TRBJ2-5, with D unclear. In nucleotides, the CDR3 is TGTGCCATCAGTGAGACAGACGGTGGAGAGACCCAGTACTTC. As protein: CAISETDGGETQYF.